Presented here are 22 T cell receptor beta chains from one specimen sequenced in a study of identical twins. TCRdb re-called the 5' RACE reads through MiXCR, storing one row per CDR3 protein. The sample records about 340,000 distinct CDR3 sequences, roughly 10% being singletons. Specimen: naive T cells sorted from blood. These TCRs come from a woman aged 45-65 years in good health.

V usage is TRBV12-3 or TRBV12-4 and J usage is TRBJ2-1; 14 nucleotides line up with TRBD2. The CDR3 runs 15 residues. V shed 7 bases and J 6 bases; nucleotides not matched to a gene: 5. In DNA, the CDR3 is TGTGCCAGCACCAAAGGGACTAGCGGGAGCAATGAGCAGTTCTTC. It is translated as CASTKGTSGSNEQFF.

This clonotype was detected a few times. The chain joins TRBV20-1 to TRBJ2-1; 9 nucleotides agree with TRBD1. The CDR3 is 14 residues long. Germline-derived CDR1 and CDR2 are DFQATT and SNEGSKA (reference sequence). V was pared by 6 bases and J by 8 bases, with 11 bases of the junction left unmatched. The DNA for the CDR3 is TGCAGTGCCGTTCGGGGGACAGGGACCGATGAGCAGTTCTTC. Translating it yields CSAVRGTGTDEQFF.

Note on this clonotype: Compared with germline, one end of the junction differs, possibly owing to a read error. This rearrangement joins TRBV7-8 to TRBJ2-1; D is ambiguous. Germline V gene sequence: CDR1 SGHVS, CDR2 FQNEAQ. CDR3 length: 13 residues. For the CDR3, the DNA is TGTGTCAGCAGCTTAGGCCGCGCCAATGAGCAGTTCTTC. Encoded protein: CVSSLGRANEQFF.

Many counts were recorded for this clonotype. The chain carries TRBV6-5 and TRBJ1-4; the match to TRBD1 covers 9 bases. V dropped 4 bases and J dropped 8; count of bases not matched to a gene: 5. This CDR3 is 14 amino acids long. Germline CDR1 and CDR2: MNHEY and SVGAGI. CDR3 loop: CASSSQGAGEKLFF. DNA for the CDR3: TGTGCCAGCAGTTCACAGGGGGCTGGAGAAAAACTGTTTTTT.

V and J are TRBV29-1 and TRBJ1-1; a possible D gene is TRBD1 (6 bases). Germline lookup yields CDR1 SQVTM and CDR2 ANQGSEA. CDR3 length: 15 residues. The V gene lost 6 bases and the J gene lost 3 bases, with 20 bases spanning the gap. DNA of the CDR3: TGCAGCGTCCTCCTCAGGGGTTTACGATACACTGAAGCTTTCTTT. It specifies CSVLLRGLRYTEAFF.

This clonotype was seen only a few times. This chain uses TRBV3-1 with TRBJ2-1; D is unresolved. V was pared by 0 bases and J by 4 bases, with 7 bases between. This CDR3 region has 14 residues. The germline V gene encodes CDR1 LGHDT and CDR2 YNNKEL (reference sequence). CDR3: CASSQEGHYNEQFF. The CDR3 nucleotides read TGTGCCAGCAGCCAAGAAGGCCATTACAATGAGCAGTTCTTC.

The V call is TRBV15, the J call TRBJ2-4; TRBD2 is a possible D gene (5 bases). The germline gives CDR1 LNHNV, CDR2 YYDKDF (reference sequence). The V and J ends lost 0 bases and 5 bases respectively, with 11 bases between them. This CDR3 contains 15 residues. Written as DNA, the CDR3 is TGTGCCACCAGCAGAGATCTACTGCGGGAAAACATTCAGTACTTC. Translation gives CATSRDLLRENIQYF.

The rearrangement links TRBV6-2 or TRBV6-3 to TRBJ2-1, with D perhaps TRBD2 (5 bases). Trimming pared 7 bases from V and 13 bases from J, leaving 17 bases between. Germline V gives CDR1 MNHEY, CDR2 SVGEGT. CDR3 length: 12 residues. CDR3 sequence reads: CASTLTGSAQFF. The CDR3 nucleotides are TGTGCCAGCACCCTCACTGGTAGCGCTCAGTTCTTC.

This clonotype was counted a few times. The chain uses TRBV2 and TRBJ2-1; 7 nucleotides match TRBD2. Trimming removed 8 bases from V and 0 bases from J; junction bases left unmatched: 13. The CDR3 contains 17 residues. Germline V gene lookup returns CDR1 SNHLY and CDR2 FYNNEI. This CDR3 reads CASRRDSGPSSYNEQFF. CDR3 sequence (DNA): TGTGCCAGCCGTAGAGATAGCGGGCCGAGCTCCTACAATGAGCAGTTCTTC.

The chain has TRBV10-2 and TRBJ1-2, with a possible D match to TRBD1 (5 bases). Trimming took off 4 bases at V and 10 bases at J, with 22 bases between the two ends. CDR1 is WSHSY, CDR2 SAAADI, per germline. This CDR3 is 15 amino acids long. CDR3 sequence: CASSVRTGPDGNYTF. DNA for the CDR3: TGCGCCAGCAGTGTCCGTACGGGGCCGGACGGAAACTACACCTTC.

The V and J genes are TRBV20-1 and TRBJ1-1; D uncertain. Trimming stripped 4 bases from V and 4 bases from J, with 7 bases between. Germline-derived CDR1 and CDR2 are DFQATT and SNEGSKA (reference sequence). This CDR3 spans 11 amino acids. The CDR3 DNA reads TGCAGTGCTAAAGGGCCCACTGAAGCTTTCTTT. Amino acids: CSAKGPTEAFF.

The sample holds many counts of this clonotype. The CDR3 region is CSVREGGFVNQPQHF. Here the CDR3 DNA reads TGCAGTGTTCGGGAGGGTGGATTCGTTAATCAGCCCCAGCATTTT. The chain joins TRBV20-1 to TRBJ1-5; D gene uncertain. CDR1 is DFQATT and CDR2 is SNEGSKA in the germline V gene (reference sequence). This CDR3 has 15 residues. Trimming pared 7 bases from V and 4 bases from J, leaving 20 bases between.

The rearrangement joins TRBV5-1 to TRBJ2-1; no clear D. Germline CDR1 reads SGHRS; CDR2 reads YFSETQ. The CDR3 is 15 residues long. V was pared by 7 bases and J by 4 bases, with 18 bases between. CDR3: CASQILEPIYNEQFF. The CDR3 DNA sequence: TGCGCCAGCCAGATCCTAGAGCCCATATACAATGAGCAGTTCTTC.

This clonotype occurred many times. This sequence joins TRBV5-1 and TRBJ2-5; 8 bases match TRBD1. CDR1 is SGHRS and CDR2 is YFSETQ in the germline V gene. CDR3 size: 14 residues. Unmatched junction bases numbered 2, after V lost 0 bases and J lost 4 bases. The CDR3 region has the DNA TGCGCCAGCAGCTTGGTTACAGGGGGAGAGACCCAGTACTTC. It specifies CASSLVTGGETQYF.

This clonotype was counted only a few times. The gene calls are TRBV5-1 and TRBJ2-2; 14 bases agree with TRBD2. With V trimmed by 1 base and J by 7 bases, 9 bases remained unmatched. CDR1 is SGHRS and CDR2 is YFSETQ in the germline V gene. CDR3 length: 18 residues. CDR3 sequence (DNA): TGCGCCAGCAGCTTGCGCCTCGGACTAGCGGGAGGTAGCGGGGAGCTGTTTTTT. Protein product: CASSLRLGLAGGSGELFF.

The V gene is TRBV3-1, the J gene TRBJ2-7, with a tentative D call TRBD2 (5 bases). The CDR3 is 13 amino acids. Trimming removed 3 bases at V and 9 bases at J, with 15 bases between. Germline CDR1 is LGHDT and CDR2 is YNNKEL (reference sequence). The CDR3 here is CASSHWTAPGQYF. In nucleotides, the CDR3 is TGTGCCAGCAGCCATTGGACTGCCCCCGGGCAGTACTTC.

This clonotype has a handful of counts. CDR3 DNA: TGTGCCAGCACCATACAGGGGTCTGAGCAGTTCTTC. Translating it yields CASTIQGSEQFF. The chain employs TRBV12-3 or TRBV12-4 and TRBJ2-1; 7 positions agree with TRBD1. V trimming: 7 bases; J trimming: 9 bases; junction bases outside the gene matches: 6. This CDR3 contains 12 residues.

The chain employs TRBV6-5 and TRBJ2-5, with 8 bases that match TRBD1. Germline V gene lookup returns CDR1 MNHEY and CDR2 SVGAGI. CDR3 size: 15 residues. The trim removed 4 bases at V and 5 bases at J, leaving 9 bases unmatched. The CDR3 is CASSWTGSVQETQYF. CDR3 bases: TGTGCCAGCAGTTGGACAGGGTCGGTTCAGGAGACCCAGTACTTC.

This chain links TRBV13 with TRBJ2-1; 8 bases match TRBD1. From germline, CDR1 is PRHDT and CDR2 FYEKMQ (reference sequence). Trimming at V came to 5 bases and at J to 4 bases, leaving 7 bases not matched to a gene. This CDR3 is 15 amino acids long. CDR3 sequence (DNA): TGTGCCAGCAGCACCCGACAGGGGCAATACAATGAGCAGTTCTTC. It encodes CASSTRQGQYNEQFF.

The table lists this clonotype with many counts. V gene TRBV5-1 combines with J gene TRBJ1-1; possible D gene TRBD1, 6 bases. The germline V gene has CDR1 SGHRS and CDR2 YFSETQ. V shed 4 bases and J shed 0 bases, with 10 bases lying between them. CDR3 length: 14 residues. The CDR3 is CASSKGTLNTEAFF. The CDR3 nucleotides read TGCGCCAGCAGCAAAGGGACATTGAACACTGAAGCTTTCTTT.

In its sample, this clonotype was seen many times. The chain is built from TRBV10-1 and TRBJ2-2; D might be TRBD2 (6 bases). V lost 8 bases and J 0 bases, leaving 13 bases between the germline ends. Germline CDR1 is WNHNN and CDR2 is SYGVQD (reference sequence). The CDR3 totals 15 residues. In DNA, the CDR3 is TGCGCCAGCCACCCCGGGGGTACGAACACCGGGGAGCTGTTTTTT. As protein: CASHPGGTNTGELFF.

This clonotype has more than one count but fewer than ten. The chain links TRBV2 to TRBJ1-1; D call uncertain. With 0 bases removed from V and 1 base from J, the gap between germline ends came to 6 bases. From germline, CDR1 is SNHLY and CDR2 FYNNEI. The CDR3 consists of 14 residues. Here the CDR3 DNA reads TGTGCCAGCAGTGAAGCTCGGTCGAACACTGAAGCTTTCTTT. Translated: CASSEARSNTEAFF.